This T cell receptor beta chain was sequenced in a study of blood T cells in healthy people across ages. Sample-barcoded 5' priming and a J-beta primer mix drove a second PCR of roughly 7 to 11 cycles. TCRdb reanalysed the 5' RACE reads using MiXCR and keeps one entry per CDR3 protein. The repertoire holds around 780,000 distinct CDR3 sequences, with roughly 24% as singletons. These data are also associated with another study on T cells of mothers and their children. That study adds: Per 15 ul, 1.5 ug of RNA was used, with all extracted RNA going into cDNA synthesis.

The TCR sequence derives from a boy aged 5 to 17 in good health. Sequenced sample: blood.

CDR3 nucleotide sequence: TGCGCCAGCAGCCCGGGATTTGACCAAGAGACCCAGTACTTC. Translating gives CASSPGFDQETQYF. The rearrangement links TRBV10-1 to TRBJ2-5, with D possibly matching TRBD2 (5 bases). This CDR3 is 14 amino acids long. The V gene lost 6 bases and the J gene lost 0 bases, with 11 bases spanning the gap. Germline loops: CDR1 WNHNN, CDR2 SYGVQD (reference sequence).